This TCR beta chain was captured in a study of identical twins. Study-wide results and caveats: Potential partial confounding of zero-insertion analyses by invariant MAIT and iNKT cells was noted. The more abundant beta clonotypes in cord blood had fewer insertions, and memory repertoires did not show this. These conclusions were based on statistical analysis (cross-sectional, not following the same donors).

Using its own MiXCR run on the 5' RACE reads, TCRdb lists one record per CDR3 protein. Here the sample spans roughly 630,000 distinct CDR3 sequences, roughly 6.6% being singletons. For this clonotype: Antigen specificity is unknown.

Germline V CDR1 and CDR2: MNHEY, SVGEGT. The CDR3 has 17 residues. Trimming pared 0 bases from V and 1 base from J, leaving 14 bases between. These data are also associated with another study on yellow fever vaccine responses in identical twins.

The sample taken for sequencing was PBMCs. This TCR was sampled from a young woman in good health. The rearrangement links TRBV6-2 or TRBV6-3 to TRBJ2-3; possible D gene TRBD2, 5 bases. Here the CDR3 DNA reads TGTGCCAGCAGTTACTCGATCGGGCGGGTAGGCACAGATACGCAGTATTTT. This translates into CASSYSIGRVGTDTQYF.